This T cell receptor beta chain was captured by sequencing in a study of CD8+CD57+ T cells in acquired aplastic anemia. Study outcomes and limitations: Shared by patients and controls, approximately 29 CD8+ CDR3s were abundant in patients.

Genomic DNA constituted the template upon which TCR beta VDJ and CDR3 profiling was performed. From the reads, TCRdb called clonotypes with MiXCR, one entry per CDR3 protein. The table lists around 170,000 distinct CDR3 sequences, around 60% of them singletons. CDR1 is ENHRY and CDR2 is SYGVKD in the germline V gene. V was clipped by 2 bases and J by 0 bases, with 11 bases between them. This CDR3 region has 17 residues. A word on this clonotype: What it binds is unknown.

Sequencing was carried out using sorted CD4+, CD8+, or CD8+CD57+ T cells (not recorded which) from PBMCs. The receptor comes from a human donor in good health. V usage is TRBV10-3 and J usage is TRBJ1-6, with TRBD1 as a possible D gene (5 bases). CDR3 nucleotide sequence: TGTGCCATCAGTGAGAAGGGACCGAGCTCCTATAATTCACCCCTCCACTTT. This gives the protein CAISEKGPSSYNSPLHF.